The 9 T cell receptor beta chains given below trace back to one sample, sequenced in a study of cytomegalovirus exposure and HLA in healthy donors. Amplification used 60 Vbeta primers and 13 Jbeta primers. Produced via immunoSEQ multiplex PCR; TCRdb's table is partial and in-frame only. The top ten hold 1.5% to 2.5% of the sample, which has about 160,000 clones, 84% seen once. The source material was PBMCs. The receptor set was obtained from a man aged 18 to 30 in good health and CMV-seronegative.

The chain employs TRBV28 and TRBJ1-1, with TRBD1 as a possible D gene (5 bases). The germline V gene has CDR1 MDHEN and CDR2 SYDVKM. The CDR3 loop spans 16 amino acids. V lost 1 base and J lost 0, with 12 bases in between. In DNA form, the CDR3 reads TGTGCCAGCAGTTTATCGGGGGTGGCCTTGAACACTGAAGCTTTCTTT. This gives the protein CASSLSGVALNTEAFF.

Concerning this clone: A junction boundary mismatches the germline segment, possibly from a read error. The genes are TRBV7-9 and TRBJ1-1; 7 positions match TRBD1. The CDR3 runs to 16 residues. Germline V lookup: CDR1 SEHNR, CDR2 FQNEAQ (reference sequence). CDR3 sequence reads: CSSNYRGGDENTEAFF. For the CDR3, the DNA is TGTTCCAGCAATTACAGGGGCGGAGATGAGAACACTGAAGCTTTCTTT.

The V call is TRBV5-1, the J call TRBJ1-2, with 7 positions matching TRBD1. J lost 4 bases, V lost 1 base, and 10 bases had no gene match. Germline V gene data show CDR1 as SGHRS and CDR2 as YFSETQ. The CDR3 is 16 residues long. The DNA for the CDR3 is TGCGCCAGCAGCTTGTCACCGGGACCAGGGGGCTATGGCTACACCTTC. This sequence encodes CASSLSPGPGGYGYTF.

The chain carries TRBV5-1 and TRBJ2-3; D not resolved. The length of the CDR3 is 14 residues. Germline lookup yields CDR1 SGHRS and CDR2 YFSETQ. V lost 0 bases, J lost 1 base, and 6 bases lay in between. CDR3 loop: CASSLDTRTDTQYF. The CDR3 region has the DNA TGCGCCAGCAGCTTGGACACCCGCACAGATACGCAGTATTTT.

CDR3 coding DNA: TGCGCCAGCAGCCCCTCCCCGGGACAATACGAGCAGTACTTC. Protein: CASSPSPGQYEQYF. V usage is TRBV4-1 and J usage is TRBJ2-7, with a tentative D call TRBD1 (6 bases). The CDR3 loop spans 14 amino acids. Trimming took off 4 bases at V and 4 bases at J, with 14 bases between the two ends. Germline-derived CDR1 and CDR2 are MGHRA and YSYEKL.

J is TRBJ2-7 and V is TRBV6-5, with a tentative D call TRBD2 (5 bases). The ends were cut back, 3 bases at V and 2 bases at J, with 8 bases in the middle. The CDR3 loop spans 13 amino acids. The V gene's germline CDR1 is MNHEY and CDR2 SVGAGI. The DNA of the CDR3 is TGTGCCAGCAGTTATCGGGGAGCCTACGAGCAGTACTTC. Translation: CASSYRGAYEQYF.

This rearrangement joins TRBV29-1 to TRBJ2-1; 7 nucleotides agree with TRBD2. The CDR3 length is 15 residues. Per germline, CDR1 SQVTM and CDR2 ANQGSEA. Trimming cost V 6 bases and J 5 bases; bases outside gene matches: 13. CDR3 residues: CSVMGGRLPNNEQFF. The CDR3 nucleotides are TGCAGCGTCATGGGCGGGAGATTACCCAACAATGAGCAGTTCTTC.

This clone was seen only a few times. Other DNA sequences in this specimen translate into the identical CDR3. The chain employs TRBV27 and TRBJ1-5; D may be TRBD1 (5 bases). Germline assignment: CDR1 MNHEY and CDR2 SMNVEV (reference sequence). Trimming removed 4 bases from V and 1 base from J, with 8 bases in between. The CDR3 consists of 14 residues. The CDR3 spells CASSYGQSNQPQHF. Written as DNA, the CDR3 is TGTGCCAGCAGTTATGGACAAAGCAATCAGCCCCAGCATTTT.

This chain links TRBV5-6 with TRBJ2-7; no reliable D call. The germline V gene encodes CDR1 SGHDT and CDR2 YYEEEE. V lost 0 bases to trimming and J lost 0 bases, with 4 bases between them. This CDR3 comprises 13 residues. For the CDR3, the DNA is TGTGCCAGCAGCTTGGATTACTCCTACGAGCAGTACTTC. This gives the protein CASSLDYSYEQYF.